These 17 T cell receptor beta chains share one sample of origin, sequenced in a study of metastatic and nonmetastatic thyroid tumors. TCRdb called clones again from the PCR reads with MiXCR. This sample has roughly 12,000 clones; approximately 30% occur once, and the top ten carry 15% to 19%. Among the patients, none had received any treatment before thyroid surgery. The sequenced sample was tumor tissue. The receptor source for this set is a male donor with papillary thyroid cancer or a benign thyroid nodule (not recorded which). Some clones in this sample may be carry-over from other donors' samples.

This clone has a single count. A read error may account for a junction end that differs from germline. The chain uses TRBV28 and TRBJ2-1; D call uncertain. The CDR3 has 17 amino acids. In germline, CDR1 is MDHEN, CDR2 SYDVKM. CDR3 region: CASSLNAAVPSYNEHFF. The CDR3 DNA is TGTGCCAGCAGTTTGAACGCGGCGGTACCCTCCTACAATGAGCACTTCTTC. Complete variable domain (other parts from reference TRBV28 and TRBJ2-1): DVKVTQSSRYLVKRTGEKVFLECVQDMDHENMFWYRQDPGLGLRLIYFSYDVKMKEKGDIPEGYSVSREKKERFSLILESASTNQTSMYLCASSLNAAVPSYNEHFFGPGTRLTVL.

This clone was recorded many times. J is TRBJ2-5 and V is TRBV3-1; 8 bases are shared with TRBD1. CDR1 LGHDT and CDR2 YNNKEL come from the germline V gene (reference sequence). Unmatched junction bases numbered 21, after V lost 1 base and J lost 5 bases. CDR3 length equals 20 residues. CDR3 coding DNA: TGTGCCAGCAGCCAAGCAGACCCGGGTCCAGGGGGCGTTTGTAGGGAGACCCAGTACTTC. Translation gives CASSQADPGPGGVCRETQYF.

V and J are TRBV20-1 and TRBJ1-2; unclear D gene. CDR1 and CDR2 from the germline V gene are DFQATT and SNEGSKA (reference sequence). This CDR3 has 15 residues. V was cut by 3 bases and J by 5 bases, with 19 bases left in between. This CDR3 reads CSASDPGTAKYGYTF. DNA for the CDR3: TGCAGTGCTAGCGATCCGGGAACCGCGAAATATGGCTACACCTTC.

Sample share makes this clone medium-sized. The same CDR3 is also encoded by other DNA sequences in this sample. This rearrangement joins TRBV6-2 or TRBV6-3 to TRBJ2-1, with 8 bases fitting TRBD2. The germline gives CDR1 MNHEY, CDR2 SVGEGT. V dropped 8 bases and J dropped 8; count of bases not matched to a gene: 17. The CDR3 spans 16 residues. The CDR3 region has the DNA TGTGCCAGCCGGCCGGGAGGGCTCCCTCGGGGGGATGAGCAGTTCTTC. It translates to CASRPGGLPRGDEQFF.

This chain connects TRBV24-1 to TRBJ1-2; 7 bases map to TRBD1. The CDR3 is made up of 14 amino acids. J was trimmed by 7 bases and V by 7 bases; bases with no gene match: 11. Germline assignment: CDR1 KGHDR and CDR2 SFDVKD. This CDR3 is CATSPGWDSGGYTF. CDR3 nucleotides: TGTGCCACCAGCCCAGGGTGGGACAGTGGTGGCTACACCTTC.

The rearrangement joins TRBV2 to TRBJ2-1; tentatively, D is TRBD2 (5 bases). Germline V gives CDR1 SNHLY, CDR2 FYNNEI. The CDR3 has 13 amino acids. In nucleotides, the CDR3 is TGTGCGACAAGGAGAGGGCCCTACAATGAGCAGTTCTTC. Encoded protein: CATRRGPYNEQFF.

The rearrangement joins TRBV6-1 to TRBJ2-2, with a possible D match to TRBD1 (6 bases). Deletions cut 6 bases from V and 4 bases from J, with 15 bases between. This CDR3 is built from 15 residues. The germline CDR1 and CDR2 sequences are MNHNS and SASEGT. CDR3 DNA: TGTGCCAGCAGGCCCCCGGGACAAGGCACCGGGGAGCTGTTTTTT. Translating gives CASRPPGQGTGELFF.

This chain uses TRBV20-1 with TRBJ2-3, with TRBD2 as a possible D gene (5 bases). Trimming took off 6 bases at V and 0 bases at J, with 19 bases between the two ends. The length of the CDR3 is 16 residues. CDR1 and CDR2 from the germline V gene are DFQATT and SNEGSKA (reference sequence). The CDR3 reads CSALDRGLSSTDTQYF. In DNA, the CDR3 is TGCAGTGCCCTCGACCGAGGGCTTTCTAGCACAGATACGCAGTATTTT.

This clone was counted only a few times. The chain carries TRBV7-2 and TRBJ2-1; D call uncertain. The V gene lost 5 bases and the J gene lost 4 bases, with 6 bases spanning the gap. The CDR3 sequence is 12 residues long. From germline, CDR1 is SGHTA and CDR2 FQGNSA. The CDR3 bases are TGTGCCAGCAGCACGGTTTACAATGAGCAGTTCTTC. Translation gives CASSTVYNEQFF.

This clone came up a few times. J is TRBJ2-7 and V is TRBV27; a weak D match, TRBD2 (5 bases). Germline V CDR1 and CDR2: MNHEY, SMNVEV (reference sequence). The CDR3 has 12 residues. In nucleotides, the CDR3 is TGTGGTACCGGGGTATCAACCTACGAGCAGTACTTC. Protein: CGTGVSTYEQYF.

This clone was counted between two and nine times. With a much larger clone just one base away, this may be a read error. Distinct nucleotide sequences in the sample also encode this CDR3. The chain uses TRBV13 and TRBJ2-1; 11 bases are a match to TRBD2. The CDR3 runs 17 residues. V was pared by 5 bases and J by 8 bases, with 14 bases of the junction left unmatched. In germline, CDR1 is PRHDT, CDR2 FYEKMQ (reference sequence). In DNA, the CDR3 is TGTGCCAGCAGCCCGAGCACTAGCGGGAGTTATTTGGATGAGCAGTTCTTC. The encoded protein is CASSPSTSGSYLDEQFF.

In its sample, this clone is medium-sized (0.01 to 0.1%). The chain combines TRBV4-1 with TRBJ2-3; 7 bases are shared with TRBD1. This CDR3 is built from 16 residues. In germline, CDR1 is MGHRA, CDR2 YSYEKL. J gave up 2 bases and V 0 bases, and 5 bases lay outside the gene matches. The CDR3 region is CASSQDWTGATDTQYF. The CDR3 bases are TGCGCCAGCAGCCAAGATTGGACAGGAGCCACAGATACGCAGTATTTT.

This clone was detected only a few times. The genes are TRBV11-2 and TRBJ2-1, with D hard to call. Germline CDR1 and CDR2: SGHAT and FQNNGV. V lost 4 bases and J 4 bases, leaving 11 bases between the germline ends. The CDR3 covers 14 residues. The CDR3 protein is CASSSLVGYNEQFF. CDR3 bases: TGTGCCAGCAGCTCTCTTGTCGGGTACAATGAGCAGTTCTTC.

This clone has ten or more counts. This sequence may be a read error, since a much larger clone differs from it by one base. This sequence joins TRBV6-2 or TRBV6-3 and TRBJ2-1; D remains ambiguous. Germline CDR1 is MNHEY and CDR2 is SVGEGT. The CDR3 consists of 13 residues. The DNA for the CDR3 is TGTGCCAGCAGACGACCCTCAGGCAATGAGCAGCTCTTC. Translating it yields CASRRPSGNEQLF.

This clone was detected only a few times. The genes are TRBV6-1 and TRBJ2-5; D remains unclear. The CDR3 has 12 residues. V was pared by 9 bases and J by 1 base, with 9 bases between. Germline CDR1 reads MNHNS; CDR2 reads SASEGT. Written as DNA, the CDR3 is TGTGCCAGTTTGGGGTTCCAAGAGACCCAGTACTTC. Its protein product is CASLGFQETQYF.

This clone is labeled medium-sized (0.01 to 0.1%). V is TRBV4-2 and J is TRBJ1-5, with a tentative D call TRBD1 (6 bases). The CDR3 covers 15 residues. Trimming left V 0 bases short and J 6 bases short, with 12 bases between. In germline, CDR1 is LGHNA, CDR2 YNFKEQ. CDR3 bases: TGTGCCAGCAGCCAAGATAGGGGGGGAAGTCAGCCCCAGCATTTT. Its translation: CASSQDRGGSQPQHF.

This clone was detected a few times. The CDR3 loop reads CASSRTGWRDTQYF. CDR3 sequence (DNA): TGTGCCAGCAGCAGGACAGGGTGGAGGGATACGCAGTATTTT. The V gene is TRBV6-1, the J gene TRBJ2-3; 8 bases agree with TRBD1. Germline CDR1 and CDR2: MNHNS and SASEGT. The CDR3 covers 14 residues. Trimming cost V 6 bases and J 6 bases; bases outside gene matches: 8.